This T cell receptor (beta chain) was found in a study of blood T cells in healthy people across ages. Study-wide findings and caveats: Older individuals had lower TCR beta diversity per million T cells (the decline was roughly linear).

This clonotype has just a few counts. Its antigen is not known. Then a second PCR, running roughly 6 to 12 cycles, was carried out with a sample-barcoded 5' primer and a J-beta primer mix. From the 5' RACE reads, TCRdb called clonotypes with MiXCR, one entry per CDR3 protein. Altogether fewer than 750,000 distinct CDR3 sequences are present, more than 45% being singletons, with the ten largest covering about 13%. This TCR came from a woman older than 75 in good health. Material: blood.

CDR3 amino acids: CASSQDREPHGYTF. For the CDR3, the DNA is TGCGCCAGCAGCCAGGACAGGGAGCCTCATGGCTACACCTTC. The rearrangement links TRBV4-1 to TRBJ1-2, with 8 bases lining up with TRBD1. Per germline, CDR1 MGHRA and CDR2 YSYEKL. V trimming: 3 bases; J trimming: 6 bases; junction bases outside the gene matches: 6. This CDR3 contains 14 residues.